This T cell receptor (beta chain) originates from a study of T cells in Graves' hyperthyroidism and ophthalmopathy. Findings and limits, study-wide: The model identified upcoming ophthalmopathy a median 6.5 months ahead of onset.

Authors of the study amplified TCR beta CDR3 regions from RNA transcripts. Carried out on the TCR CDR3, a first-round RT-PCR used the HTBI primer set. TCRdb analysed the multiplex PCR reads with MiXCR anew, one entry per CDR3 protein. The profile covers about 560,000 distinct CDR3 sequences, with 16% appearing a single time and 18% taken by the ten largest. CDR3 size: 13 residues. Between the trimmed V and J ends, which lost 5 bases and 3 bases, there was a span of 11 bases. Per the germline V gene, CDR1 is MDHEN and CDR2 is SYDVKM. There are many counts of this clonotype. Its specificity is unknown. Patients were excluded for uncontrolled infection, other autoimmune disease, pregnancy or lactation.

This rearrangement joins TRBV28 to TRBJ2-7; tentatively, D is TRBD2 (6 bases). Material: blood. This TCR was recovered from a woman aged 18-29 years with Graves' hyperthyroidism. The CDR3 DNA reads TGTGCCAGCAGTCTAGGACTACTCTACGAGCAGTACTTC. Protein: CASSLGLLYEQYF. The full variable domain, its missing parts supplied by reference TRBV28 and TRBJ2-7, is DVKVTQSSRYLVKRTGEKVFLECVQDMDHENMFWYRQDPGLGLRLIYFSYDVKMKEKGDIPEGYSVSREKKERFSLILESASTNQTSMYLCASSLGLLYEQYFGPGTRLTVT.